The rows below give T cell receptor beta chains drawn from one sample of a study of T cells after yellow fever vaccination. Each CDR3 protein is one row after TCRdb ran MiXCR on the 5' RACE reads. The sample holds 150,000 to 200,000 distinct CDR3 sequences, approximately 11% seen once. The sample here was CD8+ T cells sorted from PBMCs, taken 15 days after the yellow fever booster vaccination. All receptors derive from a young man who received the YFV17D yellow fever vaccine. The CDR3 runs from the conserved cysteine through the conserved F or W. A D gene is named only where the DNA matches it firmly. Not all rows give a size; the values are once, few, many and, for expanded clones, a class.

j_call d_call v_call clone_size cdr3_aa cdr3_nt
TRBJ1-6 - TRBV5-5 - CASSRTGETLHF TGTGCCAGCAGCCGCACCGGGGAGACGCTCCACTTT
TRBJ1-3 - TRBV5-1 few CASSWGAGSSGNTIYF TGCGCCAGCAGCTGGGGTGCAGGGAGCTCTGGAAACACCATATATTTT
TRBJ1-5 - TRBV19 - CASSISGSSNQPQHF TGTGCCAGTAGTATATCTGGGTCGAGCAATCAGCCCCAGCATTTT
TRBJ2-4 TRBD2 TRBV2 - CASTGGHSGENIQYF TGTGCCAGCACGGGGGGTCACTCAGGAGAAAACATTCAGTACTTC
TRBJ2-2 TRBD1 TRBV25-1 - CASSEFETGFTGELFF TGTGCCAGCAGTGAATTTGAGACAGGGTTCACCGGGGAGCTGTTTTTT
TRBJ2-7 - TRBV4-1 - CASSQTTRGDEQYF TGCGCCAGCAGCCAGACGACTAGGGGCGACGAGCAGTACTTC
TRBJ2-3 TRBD1 TRBV11-2 - CASSSTPDRSTSTDTQYF TGTGCCAGCAGCTCGACCCCGGACAGGTCAACTAGCACAGATACGCAGTATTTT
TRBJ2-3 - TRBV11-2 few CASSSGRAGTDTQYF TGTGCCAGCAGCTCAGGCAGGGCCGGCACAGATACGCAGTATTTT
TRBJ2-1 TRBD1 TRBV20-1 - CSATDRGITNEQFF TGCAGTGCCACGGACAGGGGGATTACCAATGAGCAGTTCTTC
TRBJ2-7 - TRBV4-3 few CASSQSLYYEQYF TGCGCCAGCAGCCAATCTTTATACTACGAGCAGTACTTC
TRBJ1-6 - TRBV6-2/TRBV6-3 few CASCFSRETNSPLHF TGTGCCAGCTGTTTCAGTAGGGAGACCAATTCACCCCTCCACTTT
TRBJ1-1 - TRBV29-1 - CSVGGRHLGAFF TGCAGCGTTGGCGGGAGGCATCTTGGAGCTTTCTTT
TRBJ2-7 - TRBV12-3/TRBV12-4 many CASSFQGGQTYEQYF TGTGCCAGCAGTTTCCAAGGAGGGCAAACCTACGAGCAGTACTTC
TRBJ2-2 - TRBV4-2 - CASSQDLRGTGELFF TGTGCCAGCAGCCAAGATCTCAGGGGAACCGGGGAGCTGTTTTTT
TRBJ2-1 - TRBV4-1 many CASSQDEGIMTGSKGQFF TGCGCCAGCAGCCAAGACGAGGGGATTATGACGGGCTCCAAGGGGCAGTTCTTC
TRBJ2-4 - TRBV5-5 - CASSYEGNIQYF TGTGCCAGCAGCTATGAGGGCAACATTCAGTACTTC
TRBJ1-1 - TRBV7-6 few CASSPTQDGGTEAFF TGTGCCAGCAGCCCCACACAGGACGGGGGGACTGAAGCTTTCTTT
TRBJ2-3 TRBD2 TRBV25-1 - CASSARGLATDTQYF TGTGCCAGCAGTGCCCGAGGACTAGCCACAGATACGCAGTATTTT
TRBJ1-1 TRBD1 TRBV20-1 few CSARAGGQTNTEAFF TGCAGTGCTAGAGCGGGGGGACAGACGAACACTGAAGCTTTCTTT
TRBJ1-2 - TRBV7-9 - CASSARVDTDYGYTF TGTGCCAGCAGTGCCCGGGTGGACACTGACTATGGCTACACCTTC
TRBJ2-3 - TRBV18 few CASSPLGETKDTQYF TGTGCCAGCTCACCATTGGGGGAGACTAAAGATACGCAGTATTTT
TRBJ2-6 - TRBV6-2/TRBV6-3 - CASSPELSGANVLTF TGTGCCAGCAGTCCTGAGTTGTCTGGGGCCAACGTCCTGACTTTC
TRBJ2-1 TRBD1 TRBV3-1 few CASSQGQGAPNEQFF TGTGCCAGCAGCCAGGGACAGGGGGCCCCTAATGAGCAGTTCTTC
TRBJ1-5 - TRBV7-2 - CASSLEADSNQPQHF TGTGCCAGCAGCTTGGAAGCCGATAGCAATCAGCCCCAGCATTTT
TRBJ2-1 - TRBV2 - CASLKNEQFF TGTGCCAGTCTGAAGAATGAGCAGTTCTTC
TRBJ2-2 - TRBV4-3 - CASSQGVDYTGELFF TGCGCCAGCAGCCAAGGGGTAGACTACACCGGGGAGCTGTTTTTT
TRBJ2-1 - TRBV29-1 few CSVVLGMAGPNEQFF TGCAGCGTTGTTTTAGGTATGGCGGGTCCTAATGAGCAGTTCTTC